The T cell receptor beta chain under discussion was sequenced for a study of T cell changes during pregnancy in multiple sclerosis. Germline V CDR1 and CDR2: LNHDA, SQIVND (reference sequence). This CDR3 region has 14 residues. With V trimmed by 4 bases and J by 4 bases, 6 bases remained unmatched. Produced via immunoSEQ multiplex PCR; TCRdb's table is partial and in-frame only. Seen here are about 75,000 clones, 89% observed once, and the top ten hold approximately 1%. The TCR comes from a female donor in good health, enrolled as a control in a pregnancy study. The starting material was peripheral blood, obtained in the first trimester of pregnancy. V usage is TRBV19 and J usage is TRBJ1-2; TRBD1 aligns across 7 bases. CDR3 residues: CASSTQGPLYGYTF. The CDR3 nucleotides are TGTGCCAGTAGTACACAGGGGCCCCTCTATGGCTACACCTTC. Variable domain in full (rest from reference TRBV19 and TRBJ1-2): DGGITQSPKYLFRKEGQNVTLSCEQNLNHDAMYWYRQDPGQGLRLIYYSQIVNDFQKGDIAEGYSVSREKKESFPLTVTSAQKNPTAFYLCASSTQGPLYGYTFGSGTRLTVV.